This T cell receptor (beta chain) was obtained from a study of response to subunit inactivated influenza vaccine. TCRdb re-analysed the RT-PCR reads in MiXCR, keeping a single row per CDR3 protein. The sample lists some 570,000 distinct CDR3 sequences; around 10% were seen once. With V trimmed by 5 bases and J by 0 bases, 7 bases remained unmatched. The CDR3 extends over 17 amino acids. The sample holds many counts of this clonotype. These data are also associated with another study on T cells expressing NK-cell markers. That source adds: Researchers built TCR beta cDNA using 5'RACE template switching with UMIs.

Sequenced material: PBMCs from blood, taken on the day of vaccination. This sequence originates from a man in his fifties or sixties who received an inactivated influenza vaccine. V usage is TRBV12-3 or TRBV12-4 and J usage is TRBJ2-7; TRBD2 matches 13 bases. CDR3 amino acids: CASSLTSGRTTSYEQYF. The CDR3 DNA sequence: TGTGCCAGCAGTCTGACTAGCGGGAGGACCACCTCCTACGAGCAGTACTTC.